These 29 T cell receptor beta chains share one sample of origin, sequenced in a study of regulatory T cells in long-lasting Graves disease. iRepertoire HTBI primers and Arm-PCR of CDR3 regions built TCR beta libraries. Each CDR3 protein is one row after TCRdb ran MiXCR on the multiplex PCR reads. This sample yields fewer than 500,000 distinct CDR3 sequences, of which 16% are seen a single time; 9% to 15% belongs to the top ten. Documented time point: newly diagnosed GD, antithyroid drugs for less than 3 months. PBMC RNA served as the TCR library source. Another study also made use of these data, one on T cells in Graves' hyperthyroidism and ophthalmopathy.

Sequences were derived from peripheral blood mononuclear cells (PBMCs), sampled at new diagnosis, from a patient treated with antithyroid drugs. The receptors come from a man aged 35 to 55 with Graves disease.

This clonotype was seen at least ten times. This chain uses TRBV28 with TRBJ2-7; 9 bases fit TRBD2. The CDR3 has 15 amino acids. V lost 5 bases and J lost 3; bases outside the gene matches: 8. CDR1 and CDR2 (germline): MDHEN, SYDVKM. The CDR3 protein is CASSLSGSSLYEQYF. CDR3 DNA sequence: TGTGCCAGCAGTCTTAGCGGGAGCTCCCTCTACGAGCAGTACTTC. The variable domain in full, completed from reference TRBV28 and TRBJ2-7, reads DVKVTQSSRYLVKRTGEKVFLECVQDMDHENMFWYRQDPGLGLRLIYFSYDVKMKEKGDIPEGYSVSREKKERFSLILESASTNQTSMYLCASSLSGSSLYEQYFGPGTRLTVT.

Many counts were recorded for this clonotype. This chain joins TRBV3-1 and TRBJ2-1; D uncertain. CDR1 is LGHDT, CDR2 YNNKEL, per germline (reference sequence). The CDR3 covers 16 residues. V was cut by 1 base and J by 1 base, with 11 bases left in between. CDR3 sequence reads: CASSQGRAKSYNEQFF. Written as DNA, the CDR3 is TGTGCCAGCAGCCAAGGACGAGCGAAGTCCTACAATGAGCAGTTCTTC.

This clonotype occurred many times. The gene calls are TRBV7-9 and TRBJ1-4; D is ambiguous. The CDR3 contains 15 residues. V was clipped by 5 bases and J by 5 bases, with 15 bases between them. Germline CDR1 is SEHNR and CDR2 is FQNEAQ (reference sequence). The CDR3 spells CASSVFLGRNEKLFF. Written as DNA, the CDR3 is TGTGCCAGCAGCGTCTTCCTAGGGAGAAATGAAAAACTGTTTTTT.

The rearrangement links TRBV4-2 to TRBJ2-2; TRBD1 agrees at 12 bases. The V gene's germline CDR1 is LGHNA and CDR2 YNFKEQ. This CDR3 contains 16 residues. V was pared by 6 bases and J by 7 bases, with 9 bases of the junction left unmatched. The CDR3 DNA is TGTGCCAGCAGTGGGCCGGGACAGGGGGCGCACGGGGAGCTGTTTTTT. Protein product: CASSGPGQGAHGELFF.

This clonotype has a count of ten or more. The J gene is TRBJ1-5, the V gene TRBV20-1; 11 bases match TRBD1. The germline V gene encodes CDR1 DFQATT and CDR2 SNEGSKA (reference sequence). The ends lost 1 base at V and 3 bases at J; junction bases unmatched: 2. The CDR3 extends over 15 amino acids. CDR3 loop: CSARGDRGVNQPQHF. DNA of the CDR3: TGCAGTGCTAGAGGGGACAGGGGGGTCAATCAGCCCCAGCATTTT.

This clonotype was detected ten times or more. V usage is TRBV28 and J usage is TRBJ1-6; 10 nucleotides match TRBD1. CDR3 length: 14 residues. The germline V gene has CDR1 MDHEN and CDR2 SYDVKM. With V trimmed by 7 bases and J by 10 bases, 7 bases remained unmatched. The CDR3 bases are TGTGCCAGCACGGCCGGGACAGGGGACTCACCCCTCCACTTT. Encoded protein: CASTAGTGDSPLHF.

The table lists this clonotype with a count of one. The rearrangement links TRBV11-2 to TRBJ1-5, with TRBD1 matching over 10 bases. CDR1 SGHAT and CDR2 FQNNGV come from the germline V gene. After removal of 0 bases from V and 2 bases from J, the junction contained 1 base not matched to a gene. This CDR3 comprises 16 residues. The CDR3 DNA follows: TGTGCCAGCAGCTTAGATGGGACAGGGGGCAATCAGCCCCAGCATTTT. Translating it yields CASSLDGTGGNQPQHF.

As concerns this clonotype: Sequence at one end of the junction differs from germline and may be a read error. This sequence joins TRBV3-1 and TRBJ2-5; TRBD1 matches 8 bases. Germline CDR1 and CDR2: LGHDT and YNNKEL (reference sequence). This CDR3 spans 15 amino acids. The CDR3 here is CASSPSGTGQETQHF. In nucleotides, the CDR3 is TGTGCCAGCAGCCCCTCCGGGACAGGTCAAGAGACCCAGCACTTC.

This clonotype was counted many times. The chain uses TRBV27 and TRBJ1-1; 9 nucleotides agree with TRBD1. The CDR3 has 17 amino acids. The V gene's germline CDR1 is MNHEY and CDR2 SMNVEV (reference sequence). With V trimmed by 7 bases and J by 1 base, 13 bases remained unmatched. CDR3 in DNA: TGTGCCAGCACTCTAGCCGGGACAGGGAGATCGAACACTGAAGCTTTCTTT. This translates into CASTLAGTGRSNTEAFF.

This clonotype was detected a few times. The rearrangement joins TRBV6-2 or TRBV6-3 to TRBJ1-1; tentatively, D is TRBD1 (5 bases). Germline lookup yields CDR1 MNHEY and CDR2 SVGEGT. V shed 3 bases and J shed 4 bases, with 15 bases lying between them. The CDR3 covers 15 residues. CDR3 DNA sequence: TGTGCCAGCAGTTATCATGGCAGGGCGAGCACTGAAGCTTTCTTT. Its translation is CASSYHGRASTEAFF.

This clonotype was picked up a small number of times. The chain is built from TRBV7-9 and TRBJ2-2; TRBD2 agrees at 16 bases. CDR1 is SEHNR, CDR2 FQNEAQ, per germline (reference sequence). Germline trimming cut 4 bases from V and 4 bases from J; bases unmatched to any gene: 6. The CDR3 is 18 amino acids. CDR3 nucleotides: TGTGCCAGCAGCTCCTCCGGGACTAGCGGGAGGGTCACCGGGGAGCTGTTTTTT. It encodes CASSSSGTSGRVTGELFF. Full variable domain (missing parts from reference TRBV7-9 and TRBJ2-2): DTGVSQNPRHKITKRGQNVTFRCDPISEHNRLYWYRQTLGQGPEFLTYFQNEAQLEKSRLLSDRFSAERPKGSFSTLEIQRTEQGDSAMYLCASSSSGTSGRVTGELFFGEGSRLTVL.

The chain employs TRBV24-1 and TRBJ2-3, with 7 bases that match TRBD1. Germline assignment: CDR1 KGHDR and CDR2 SFDVKD. This CDR3 has 16 amino acids. J was trimmed by 0 bases and V by 5 bases; bases with no gene match: 7. CDR3 DNA: TGTGCCACCAGTGCCCCTGACAGGGCTAGCACAGATACGCAGTATTTT. Its translation is CATSAPDRASTDTQYF.

The chain links TRBV6-1 to TRBJ2-1; TRBD2 matches at 11 bases. This CDR3 region has 15 residues. The V and J ends lost 6 bases and 9 bases, in that order; junction bases with no gene match: 10. Germline CDR1 and CDR2: MNHNS and SASEGT. The CDR3 loop reads CASRRKLAGVAEQFF. The CDR3 DNA reads TGTGCCAGCAGGCGAAAACTAGCGGGAGTTGCTGAGCAGTTCTTC.

This clonotype occurred a few times. The rearrangement joins TRBV27 to TRBJ2-5; D unclear. The V gene's germline CDR1 is MNHEY and CDR2 SMNVEV (reference sequence). The ends were cut back, 5 bases at V and 7 bases at J, with 8 bases in the middle. The length of the CDR3 is 11 residues. The CDR3 sequence is CASSPLRTQYF. The CDR3 nucleotides are TGTGCCAGCAGTCCCTTACGGACCCAGTACTTC.

This clonotype was seen many times. V gene TRBV28 combines with J gene TRBJ2-1; 14 positions match TRBD2. Germline V gives CDR1 MDHEN, CDR2 SYDVKM. The V segment lost 5 bases and the J segment 8 bases; nucleotides outside the gene matches: 5. This CDR3 has 15 residues. CDR3 sequence (DNA): TGTGCCAGCAGTGGGACTAGCGGGAGATTCCATGAGCAGTTCTTC. It specifies CASSGTSGRFHEQFF.

V usage is TRBV5-1 and J usage is TRBJ2-2, with TRBD1 matching 8 bases. The CDR3 runs to 17 residues. Germline CDR1 and CDR2: SGHRS and YFSETQ. With V trimmed by 4 bases and J by 0 bases, 8 bases remained unmatched. The CDR3 is CASSHRTGNANTGELFF. The CDR3 DNA reads TGCGCCAGCAGCCACCGGACAGGGAACGCGAACACCGGGGAGCTGTTTTTT.

This clonotype was picked up one time. The V gene is TRBV29-1, the J gene TRBJ1-1; TRBD1 matches at 8 bases. With 6 bases clipped from V and 6 bases from J, the junction kept 9 bases outside the gene matches. The CDR3 covers 13 residues. Germline V gene data show CDR1 as SQVTM and CDR2 as ANQGSEA. This CDR3 reads CSVKRTGSAEAFF. The DNA of the CDR3 is TGCAGCGTCAAGAGGACAGGGAGTGCTGAAGCTTTCTTT.

V is TRBV7-9 and J is TRBJ2-1, with D uncertain. This CDR3 is built from 13 residues. CDR1 SEHNR and CDR2 FQNEAQ come from the germline V gene (reference sequence). Trimming removed 4 bases at V and 7 bases at J, with 11 bases between. CDR3 sequence reads: CASSSMGGNEQFF. CDR3 bases: TGTGCCAGCAGCTCAATGGGCGGAAATGAGCAGTTCTTC. Looking up the rest from reference TRBV7-9 and TRBJ2-1 gives the full variable domain: DTGVSQNPRHKITKRGQNVTFRCDPISEHNRLYWYRQTLGQGPEFLTYFQNEAQLEKSRLLSDRFSAERPKGSFSTLEIQRTEQGDSAMYLCASSSMGGNEQFFGPGTRLTVL.

With regard to this clonotype: With a much larger clone just one base away, this may be a read error. The chain recombines TRBV28 with TRBJ2-3; possible D gene TRBD1, 5 bases. The DNA end favors TRBJ2-1, so the J call may be wrong. The V gene's germline CDR1 is MDHEN and CDR2 SYDVKM. This CDR3 is 15 amino acids long. CDR3 region: CASSLGSGRLDGQFF. CDR3 coding DNA: TGTGCCAGCAGTTTAGGTTCAGGGCGGCTCGATGGGCAGTTCTTC.

This clonotype was detected only once. This chain uses TRBV7-6 with TRBJ2-7; TRBD2 aligns across 11 bases. Trimming removed 5 bases from V and 4 bases from J; junction bases left unmatched: 7. The V gene's germline CDR1 is SGHVS and CDR2 FNYEAQ. The CDR3 is made up of 15 amino acids. The CDR3 nucleotides read TGTGCCAGCAGCCGCCTAGCGGGAGGTGGGTACGAGCAGTACTTC. Its translation is CASSRLAGGGYEQYF.

The gene calls are TRBV12-3 or TRBV12-4 and TRBJ2-1; TRBD1 aligns across 9 bases. V was clipped by 10 bases and J by 5 bases; unmatched bases: 9. CDR3 length: 14 residues. The CDR3 loop reads CATNRDRDHNEQFF. The CDR3 nucleotides read TGTGCCACCAACCGGGACAGGGACCACAATGAGCAGTTCTTC.

The sample holds a few counts of this clonotype. J is TRBJ1-2 and V is TRBV7-9; D is perhaps TRBD1 (6 bases). Germline CDR1 and CDR2: SEHNR and FQNEAQ (reference sequence). The CDR3 length is 14 residues. Trimming stripped 4 bases from V and 3 bases from J, with 12 bases between. CDR3 region: CASSWGEGDYGYTF. The CDR3 DNA reads TGTGCCAGCAGCTGGGGGGAGGGGGACTATGGCTACACCTTC.

The V and J genes are TRBV7-2 and TRBJ1-2, with 7 bases fitting TRBD1. The length of the CDR3 is 16 residues. Germline loops: CDR1 SGHTA, CDR2 FQGNSA. With 3 bases clipped from V and 4 bases from J, the junction kept 11 bases outside the gene matches. The CDR3 here is CASSFKPGQSFYGYTF. As DNA, the CDR3 is TGTGCCAGCAGCTTCAAACCGGGACAGTCGTTCTATGGCTACACCTTC.

This clonotype has just a few counts. J is TRBJ1-3 and V is TRBV4-1; D is uncertain. CDR1 is MGHRA, CDR2 YSYEKL, per germline. This CDR3 has 15 amino acids. The V and J ends lost 2 bases and 0 bases respectively, with 8 bases between them. The CDR3 nucleotides read TGCGCCAGCAGCCAATTACAGTTCTCTGGAAACACCATATATTTT. It is translated as CASSQLQFSGNTIYF.

There are many counts of this clonotype. This chain joins TRBV12-3 or TRBV12-4 and TRBJ2-4; unclear D gene. The CDR3 is made up of 15 amino acids. With 7 bases removed from V and 1 base from J, the gap between germline ends came to 14 bases. The CDR3 loop reads CASTVQGLAKNIQYF. In nucleotides, the CDR3 is TGTGCCAGCACCGTTCAAGGCCTTGCCAAAAACATTCAGTACTTC.

About this clonotype: A read error likely explains this, since a far larger clone differs by one base. This chain connects TRBV3-1 to TRBJ2-1, with D uncertain. The length of the CDR3 is 12 residues. The germline CDR1 and CDR2 sequences are LGHDT and YNNKEL (reference sequence). V was cut by 0 bases and J by 10 bases, with 7 bases left in between. The CDR3 region is CASSQDPYEQFF. The CDR3 DNA reads TGTGCCAGCAGCCAAGACCCCTACGAGCAGTTCTTC.

This clonotype was detected ten times or more. The V gene is TRBV20-1, the J gene TRBJ2-6; D is uncertain. Germline CDR1 DFQATT, CDR2 SNEGSKA (reference sequence). CDR3 length: 15 residues. Trimming left V 5 bases short and J 0 bases short, with 11 bases between. CDR3 in amino acids: CSAARVSSGANVLTF. For the CDR3, the DNA is TGCAGTGCTGCTCGTGTAAGCTCTGGGGCCAACGTCCTGACTTTC.

V gene TRBV15 combines with J gene TRBJ2-3; tentatively, D is TRBD1 (6 bases). The CDR3 loop spans 15 amino acids. Trimming removed 0 bases from V and 4 bases from J, with 11 bases in between. CDR1 LNHNV and CDR2 YYDKDF come from the germline V gene (reference sequence). CDR3 sequence: CATSRDGTTPDTQYF. The CDR3 bases are TGTGCCACCAGCAGAGATGGGACAACTCCAGATACGCAGTATTTT.

This clonotype was detected many times. The chain uses TRBV20-1 and TRBJ2-7; possible D gene TRBD2, 5 bases. V was clipped by 0 bases and J by 2 bases, with 17 bases between them. This CDR3 spans 16 amino acids. The germline V gene encodes CDR1 DFQATT and CDR2 SNEGSKA (reference sequence). The CDR3 spells CSARDPRRVVPYEQYF. The CDR3 DNA is TGCAGTGCTAGAGATCCCCGGCGGGTCGTTCCCTACGAGCAGTACTTC.